A single sample gave rise to the 30 T cell receptor beta chains below, sequenced in a study of T-cell memory formation after mild COVID-19. In TCRdb, the 5' RACE reads were re-called with MiXCR into one record per CDR3 protein. The table includes nearly 200,000 distinct CDR3 sequences, approximately 20% detected once. The sequenced sample was PBMCs or a T cell subset sorted from them (not recorded which). Receptors were obtained from an adult woman who had mild COVID-19 (a few samples of this study predate the infection). Cell type and time point are not known.

This clonotype was seen a few times. The chain recombines TRBV12-3 or TRBV12-4 with TRBJ2-2, with a possible D match to TRBD1 (5 bases). This CDR3 region has 15 residues. V was clipped by 6 bases and J by 4 bases, with 15 bases between them. The CDR3 reads CASSLAWTFTGELFF. Here the CDR3 DNA reads TGTGCCAGCAGCCTCGCTTGGACATTCACCGGGGAGCTGTTTTTT.

The J gene is TRBJ2-1, the V gene TRBV18; 12 nucleotides match TRBD1. There are 16 residues in the CDR3. With 6 bases clipped from V and 7 bases from J, the junction kept 10 bases outside the gene matches. Germline CDR1 is KGHSH and CDR2 is LQKENI. CDR3 sequence reads: CASSLLGQGATNEQFF. DNA for the CDR3: TGTGCCAGCTCCTTGCTGGGACAGGGGGCGACAAATGAGCAGTTCTTC.

This clonotype was counted only a few times. The chain employs TRBV6-5 and TRBJ2-3; 9 nucleotides align to TRBD2. Unmatched junction bases numbered 28, after V lost 8 bases and J lost 7 bases. The germline V gene has CDR1 MNHEY and CDR2 SVGAGI. CDR3 length: 20 amino acids. CDR3 bases: TGTGCCAGCCAAAGCGGGGGGTGGGGCCCCTCATCGGGGACCCCAAATACGCAGTATTTT. This codes for CASQSGGWGPSSGTPNTQYF.

This clonotype was counted only a few times. The chain links TRBV20-1 to TRBJ2-1, with D possibly TRBD1 on 6 matching bases. V was trimmed by 3 bases and J by 5 bases, leaving 11 bases between them. Germline CDR1 reads DFQATT; CDR2 reads SNEGSKA (reference sequence). The CDR3 loop spans 13 amino acids. The CDR3, as DNA: TGCAGTGCTAGTGAACAGGGAGACAATGAGCAGTTCTTC. Its translation: CSASEQGDNEQFF.

The sample holds a few counts of this clonotype. The chain has TRBV7-8 and TRBJ2-1; a possible D gene is TRBD2 (5 bases). The CDR3 loop spans 14 amino acids. CDR1 is SGHVS and CDR2 is FQNEAQ in the germline V gene. Trimming left V 3 bases short and J 6 bases short, with 12 bases between. Written as DNA, the CDR3 is TGTGCCAGCAGCTTGGTACTAGGAGCCAATGAGCAGTTCTTC. This codes for CASSLVLGANEQFF.

This chain joins TRBV19 and TRBJ1-2; unclear D gene. Per the germline V gene, CDR1 is LNHDA and CDR2 is SQIVND (reference sequence). Trimming left V 5 bases short and J 8 bases short, with 9 bases between. The CDR3 spans 11 residues. The CDR3 sequence is CASSPIGGYTF. The CDR3 DNA reads as TGTGCCAGTAGTCCCATAGGAGGCTACACCTTC.

This clonotype was observed many times. V is TRBV7-8 and J is TRBJ2-1; TRBD2 is a possible D gene (7 bases). V lost 5 bases and J 0 bases, leaving 20 bases between the germline ends. CDR1 is SGHVS, CDR2 FQNEAQ, per germline. The CDR3 length is 18 residues. The CDR3: CASSRLGGAGSSYNEQFF. For the CDR3, the DNA is TGTGCCAGCAGCCGTCTTGGGGGGGCGGGGAGCTCCTACAATGAGCAGTTCTTC.

V gene TRBV5-4 combines with J gene TRBJ1-4, with TRBD1 matching 8 bases. The CDR3 contains 14 residues. J was trimmed by 6 bases and V by 5 bases; bases with no gene match: 6. Germline values: CDR1 SGHNT, CDR2 YYREEE (reference sequence). The chain's CDR3 is CASSQDRVHEKLFF. As DNA, the CDR3 is TGTGCCAGCAGTCAGGACAGGGTACATGAAAAACTGTTTTTT. Complete variable domain (other parts from reference TRBV5-4 and TRBJ1-4): ETGVTQSPTHLIKTRGQQVTLRCSSQSGHNTVSWYQQALGQGPQFIFQYYREEENGRGNFPPRFSGLQFPNYSSELNVNALELDDSALYLCASSQDRVHEKLFFGSGTQLSVL.

The genes are TRBV4-1 and TRBJ2-5; maybe TRBD2 (7 bases). CDR1 is MGHRA, CDR2 YSYEKL, per germline. V lost 4 bases to trimming and J lost 5 bases, with 11 bases between them. The CDR3 contains 13 residues. DNA of the CDR3: TGCGCCAGCAGCCGGGGGGGCAGGGAGACCCAGTACTTC. It is translated as CASSRGGRETQYF.

The CDR3 DNA reads TGTGCCAGCAGCGGGACTCCACTTGGAGATACGCAGTATTTT. Translation gives CASSGTPLGDTQYF. The rearrangement joins TRBV12-3 or TRBV12-4 to TRBJ2-3, with D possibly TRBD2 on 6 matching bases. V was clipped by 6 bases and J by 5 bases, with 15 bases between them. The CDR3 runs 14 residues.

The chain joins TRBV25-1 to TRBJ2-1; 8 nucleotides line up with TRBD1. This CDR3 region has 13 residues. V shed 6 bases and J 3 bases; nucleotides not matched to a gene: 1. Germline V gene sequence: CDR1 MGHDK, CDR2 SYGVNS. CDR3 amino acids: CASRQGVYNEQFF. For the CDR3, the DNA is TGTGCCAGCAGACAGGGGGTCTACAATGAGCAGTTCTTC.

This clonotype came up a few times. The V call is TRBV5-1, the J call TRBJ2-2; D remains ambiguous. V dropped 3 bases and J dropped 6 bases, with 18 bases sitting between them. This CDR3 spans 16 amino acids. From germline, CDR1 is SGHRS and CDR2 YFSETQ. The CDR3 protein is CASSSLPTESPGELFF. DNA of the CDR3: TGCGCCAGCAGCTCTTTACCGACCGAGTCTCCCGGGGAGCTGTTTTTT. The entire variable domain, with the rest obtained from reference TRBV5-1 and TRBJ2-2, is as follows: KAGVTQTPRYLIKTRGQQVTLSCSPISGHRSVSWYQQTPGQGLQFLFEYFSETQRNKGNFPGRFSGRQFSNSRSEMNVSTLELGDSALYLCASSSLPTESPGELFFGEGSRLTVL.

The rearrangement joins TRBV7-9 to TRBJ2-7; 7 bases fit TRBD2. The CDR3 is made up of 15 amino acids. CDR1 SEHNR and CDR2 FQNEAQ come from the germline V gene (reference sequence). Trimming took 4 bases from V and 2 from J; bases not matched to a gene: 8. CDR3 protein: CASSSDSGPTYEQYF. The CDR3, as DNA: TGTGCCAGCAGCTCCGATAGCGGGCCTACCTACGAGCAGTACTTC.

The chain couples TRBV5-5 to TRBJ1-2; the D gene is possibly TRBD1 (5 bases). The V end lost 0 bases, the J end lost 6 bases, and 12 bases lay between the germline ends. Germline assignment: CDR1 SGHKS and CDR2 YYEKEE (reference sequence). The CDR3 extends over 14 amino acids. CDR3 in DNA: TGTGCCAGCAGCTTGGAGCAGGGTCGCGATGGCTACACCTTC. Translating gives CASSLEQGRDGYTF.

Ten or more counts support this clonotype. For the CDR3, the DNA is TGCGCCAGCAGCACCGGACAGGGACGAGAGACCCAGTACTTC. This gives the protein CASSTGQGRETQYF. The rearrangement uses TRBV5-1 and TRBJ2-5, with 8 bases matching TRBD1. This CDR3 region has 14 residues. Germline V gene lookup returns CDR1 SGHRS and CDR2 YFSETQ. J gave up 4 bases and V 4 bases, and 6 bases lay outside the gene matches.

This chain uses TRBV28 with TRBJ2-2; 7 bases are shared with TRBD2. V shed 4 bases, J shed 1 base, and the junction held 6 bases outside the gene matches. The CDR3 totals 16 residues. Germline loops: CDR1 MDHEN, CDR2 SYDVKM. The CDR3 loop reads CASSSPSSGNTGELFF. CDR3 coding DNA: TGTGCCAGCAGTTCCCCGTCTAGCGGGAACACCGGGGAGCTGTTTTTT.

The rearrangement uses TRBV5-1 and TRBJ2-1; D is possibly TRBD2 (5 bases). Germline V CDR1 and CDR2: SGHRS, YFSETQ. V was clipped by 2 bases and J by 10 bases, with 10 bases between them. This CDR3 has 12 amino acids. The CDR3 reads CASSFPPGEQFF. Here the CDR3 DNA reads TGCGCCAGCAGCTTCCCCCCGGGAGAGCAGTTCTTC.

This clonotype was seen only a few times. The chain links TRBV12-3 or TRBV12-4 to TRBJ1-2; 7 nucleotides align to TRBD1. V lost 4 bases, J lost 4 bases, and 6 bases stayed unmatched. The CDR3 is made up of 14 amino acids. Here the CDR3 DNA reads TGTGCCAGCAGTTCCACAGACAGGGTCTATGGCTACACCTTC. Residues: CASSSTDRVYGYTF.

The gene calls are TRBV3-1 and TRBJ2-7; no clear D. Germline V gene lookup returns CDR1 LGHDT and CDR2 YNNKEL (reference sequence). V shed 0 bases and J shed 3 bases, with 9 bases lying between them. This CDR3 contains 14 residues. CDR3 amino acids: CASSQDGSYYEQYF. CDR3 nucleotides: TGTGCCAGCAGCCAAGACGGCAGCTACTACGAGCAGTACTTC.

This clonotype was recorded at least ten times. The V call is TRBV12-3 or TRBV12-4, the J call TRBJ2-3; 8 bases map to TRBD2. CDR3 length: 14 residues. Trimming at V came to 3 bases and at J to 6 bases, leaving 5 bases not matched to a gene. CDR3 nucleotides: TGTGCCAGCAGTTTGGGACTAGATAGGGATACGCAGTATTTT. Its translation is CASSLGLDRDTQYF.

The chain joins TRBV2 to TRBJ1-1; unclear D gene. Germline CDR1 and CDR2: SNHLY and FYNNEI. V was trimmed by 5 bases and J by 0 bases, leaving 7 bases between them. The CDR3 has 13 amino acids. This CDR3 reads CASSHTVNTEAFF. For the CDR3, the DNA is TGTGCCAGCAGTCATACAGTGAACACTGAAGCTTTCTTT.

This clonotype has just a few counts. This chain joins TRBV6-6 and TRBJ2-3, with D uncertain. Germline CDR1 MNHNY, CDR2 SVGAGI (reference sequence). The CDR3 totals 16 residues. V lost 8 bases and J 6 bases, leaving 24 bases between the germline ends. CDR3 region: CASRSLGISQFDTQYF. As DNA, the CDR3 is TGTGCCAGCCGTTCCTTGGGCATCTCCCAGTTCGATACGCAGTATTTT.

V usage is TRBV7-2 and J usage is TRBJ1-2; maybe TRBD1 (5 bases). Trimming took 4 bases from V and 4 from J, leaving 13 bases between them. This CDR3 contains 14 residues. The germline V gene encodes CDR1 SGHTA and CDR2 FQGNSA. In nucleotides, the CDR3 is TGTGCCAGCAGCTACCCTCGACAGAGCTATGGCTACACCTTC. Its protein is CASSYPRQSYGYTF.

The sample holds many counts of this clonotype. CDR3 region: CASSLHPDRSYEQYF. Here the CDR3 DNA reads TGCGCCAGCAGCCTCCACCCCGACAGGTCCTACGAGCAGTACTTC. The chain recombines TRBV5-1 with TRBJ2-7, with D possibly TRBD1 on 6 matching bases. Looked up from germline, CDR1 is SGHRS and CDR2 is YFSETQ. V was shortened by 4 bases and J by 1 base, with 15 bases between the two germline ends. The CDR3 runs to 15 residues.

This clonotype was counted only a few times. CDR3 nucleotide sequence: TGCGCCAGCAGCTTTGACAGGGTGAACACCGGGGAGCTGTTTTTT. It codes for CASSFDRVNTGELFF. The V and J genes are TRBV5-1 and TRBJ2-2; 7 nucleotides line up with TRBD1. CDR1 and CDR2 from the germline V gene are SGHRS and YFSETQ. The CDR3 has 15 residues. V was pared by 2 bases and J by 1 base, with 2 bases of the junction left unmatched.

The chain links TRBV6-2 or TRBV6-3 to TRBJ2-2, with unresolved D. Trimming took off 0 bases at V and 0 bases at J, with 8 bases between the two ends. The CDR3 has 16 amino acids. From germline, CDR1 is MNHEY and CDR2 SVGEGT. The CDR3 protein is CASSYSLGANTGELFF. CDR3 DNA sequence: TGTGCCAGCAGTTACTCGTTAGGCGCGAACACCGGGGAGCTGTTTTTT.

This clonotype has more than one count but fewer than ten. This chain links TRBV5-1 with TRBJ2-5; D is perhaps TRBD1 (5 bases). V lost 4 bases and J lost 1, with 14 bases in between. Germline V gives CDR1 SGHRS, CDR2 YFSETQ. There are 15 residues in the CDR3. The CDR3 protein is CASSLEIGVQETQYF. CDR3 DNA sequence: TGCGCCAGCAGCCTGGAAATAGGGGTCCAAGAGACCCAGTACTTC. The full variable domain, completed using reference TRBV5-1 and TRBJ2-5, is KAGVTQTPRYLIKTRGQQVTLSCSPISGHRSVSWYQQTPGQGLQFLFEYFSETQRNKGNFPGRFSGRQFSNSRSEMNVSTLELGDSALYLCASSLEIGVQETQYFGPGTRLLVL.

This clonotype has just one count. A read error may produce the germline difference seen at one junction end. This chain connects TRBV7-6 to TRBJ1-1, with 11 bases identical to TRBD1. CDR1 is SGHVS, CDR2 FNYEAQ, per germline. The CDR3 runs 15 residues. CDR3 DNA sequence: TGTGACAGCAGCGGCGGACAGGGGGCAAACACTGAAGCTTTCTTT. Its translation: CDSSGGQGANTEAFF.

The chain uses TRBV12-3 or TRBV12-4 and TRBJ1-1; D gene unclear. CDR3 size: 14 residues. V was pared by 1 base and J by 3 bases, with 9 bases between. The CDR3 region has the DNA TGTGCCAGCAGTTTAGGCCAAATCTACACTGAAGCTTTCTTT. It encodes CASSLGQIYTEAFF.

The V and J genes are TRBV20-1 and TRBJ1-1; no firm D call. This CDR3 contains 15 residues. Germline-derived CDR1 and CDR2 are DFQATT and SNEGSKA (reference sequence). V lost 3 bases and J lost 0, with 14 bases in between. As DNA, the CDR3 is TGCAGTGCTAGTTCGGTAACTAGCATGAACACTGAAGCTTTCTTT. Protein product: CSASSVTSMNTEAFF.